This T cell receptor (beta chain) comes out of a study of shared clonotypes between healthy human individuals. Data came from immunoSEQ multiplex PCR; TCRdb stores just in-frame clones and leaves some out. The data contain roughly 720,000 clones, about nine tenths of them singletons. In this sample, this clone turned up once. Sequenced: memory CD8+ T cells from PBMCs. The subset denotes: CD45RO+ cells pooled with CCR7-negative TemRA cells. The clonotype comes from a man aged 18 to 30 in good health. Some clones in this sample may be carry-over from other donors' samples.

The CDR3 nucleotides read TGTGCCAGCAGACTGAGTTCCTTCTGGGCAGATACGCAGTATTTT. This codes for CASRLSSFWADTQYF. V usage is TRBV6-5 and J usage is TRBJ2-3; D remains ambiguous. The CDR3 is 15 amino acids. The germline V and J ends were trimmed by 6 bases and 4 bases, with 17 bases remaining between them. Germline CDR1 is MNHEY and CDR2 is SVGAGI.